This TCR beta chain was identified in a study of T-cell memory formation after mild COVID-19. Study-wide results and caveats: Later expanders leaned CD4+, whereas day 15 to 85 contracting clones were balanced CD4/CD8. The study found contracting CD4+ clones mainly in CM and EM and contracting CD8+ clones in EMRA.

In its sample, this clonotype was seen a few times. Its antigen is as yet unknown. Unmatched junction bases numbered 6, after V lost 2 bases and J lost 2 bases. The length of the CDR3 is 16 residues. CDR1 SGHRS and CDR2 YFSETQ come from the germline V gene. The 5'RACE method, run with constant-segment primers, produced TCR alpha and TCR beta cDNA libraries (carrying sample barcodes and UMIs). TCRdb reprocessed the 5' RACE reads with MiXCR, giving one entry per CDR3 protein. The table shows around 250,000 distinct CDR3 sequences, with over 15% occurring only once. V is TRBV5-1 and J is TRBJ2-2; TRBD1 matches at 7 bases. The sequenced material came from PBMCs or a T cell subset sorted from them (not recorded which). This receptor was taken from an adult woman who had mild COVID-19 (a few samples of this study predate the infection). Cell type and time point are not known. This CDR3 is CASSLTGESNTGELFF. CDR3 DNA: TGCGCCAGCAGCTTAACAGGGGAATCAAACACCGGGGAGCTGTTTTTT.